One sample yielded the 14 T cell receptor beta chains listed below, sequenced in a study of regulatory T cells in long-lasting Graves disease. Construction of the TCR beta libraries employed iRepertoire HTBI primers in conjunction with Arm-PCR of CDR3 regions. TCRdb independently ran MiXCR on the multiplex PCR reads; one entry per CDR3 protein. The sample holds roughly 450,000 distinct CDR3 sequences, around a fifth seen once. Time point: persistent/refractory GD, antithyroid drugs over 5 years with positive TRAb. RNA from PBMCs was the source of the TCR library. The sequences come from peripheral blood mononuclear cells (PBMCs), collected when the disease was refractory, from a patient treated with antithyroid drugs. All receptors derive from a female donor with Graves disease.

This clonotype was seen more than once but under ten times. The CDR3 coding sequence is TGTGCCAGTACCCTCGGGAGGTTCACTGAAGCTTTCTTT. Its translation: CASTLGRFTEAFF. V gene TRBV19 combines with J gene TRBJ1-1; D is unclear. CDR3 size: 13 residues. Germline CDR1 LNHDA, CDR2 SQIVND (reference sequence). V was shortened by 7 bases and J by 4 bases, with 13 bases between the two germline ends.

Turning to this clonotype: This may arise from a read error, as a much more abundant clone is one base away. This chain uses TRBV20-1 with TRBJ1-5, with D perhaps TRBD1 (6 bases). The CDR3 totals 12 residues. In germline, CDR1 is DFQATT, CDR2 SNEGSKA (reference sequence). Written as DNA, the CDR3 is TGCAGTACTAGAGATCCAGTGGGGACACAGCATTTT. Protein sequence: CSTRDPVGTQHF.

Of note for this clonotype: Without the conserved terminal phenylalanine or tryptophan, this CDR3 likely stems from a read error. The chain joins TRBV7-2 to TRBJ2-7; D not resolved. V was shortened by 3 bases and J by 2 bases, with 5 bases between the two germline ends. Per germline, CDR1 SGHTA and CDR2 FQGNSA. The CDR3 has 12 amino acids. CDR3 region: CASSFSAYEQYS. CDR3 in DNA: TGTGCCAGCAGCTTTTCGGCCTACGAGCAGTACTCC.

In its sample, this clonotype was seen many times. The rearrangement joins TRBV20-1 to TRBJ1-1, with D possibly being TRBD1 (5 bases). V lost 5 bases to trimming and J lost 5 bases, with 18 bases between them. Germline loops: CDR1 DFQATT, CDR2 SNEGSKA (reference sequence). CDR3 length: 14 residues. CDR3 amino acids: CSAPSIGGGTEAFF. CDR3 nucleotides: TGCAGTGCTCCATCCATAGGTGGGGGAACTGAAGCTTTCTTT.

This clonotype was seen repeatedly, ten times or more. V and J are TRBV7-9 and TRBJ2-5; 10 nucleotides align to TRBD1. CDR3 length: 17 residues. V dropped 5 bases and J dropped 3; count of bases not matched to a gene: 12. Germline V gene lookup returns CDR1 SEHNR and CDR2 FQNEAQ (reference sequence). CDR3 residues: CASSIRRGQGFKETQYF. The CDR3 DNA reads TGTGCCAGCAGCATCCGTCGGGGACAGGGGTTCAAAGAGACCCAGTACTTC.

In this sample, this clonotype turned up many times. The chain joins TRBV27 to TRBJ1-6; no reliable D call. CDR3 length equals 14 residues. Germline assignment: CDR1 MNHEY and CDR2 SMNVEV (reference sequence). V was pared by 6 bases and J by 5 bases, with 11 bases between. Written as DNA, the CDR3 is TGTGCCAGCAGAACTGGGAGCCATAATTCACCCCTCCACTTT. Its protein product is CASRTGSHNSPLHF.

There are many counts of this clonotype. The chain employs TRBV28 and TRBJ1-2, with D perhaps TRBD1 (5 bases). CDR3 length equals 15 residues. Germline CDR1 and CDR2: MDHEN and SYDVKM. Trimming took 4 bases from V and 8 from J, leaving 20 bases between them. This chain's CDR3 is CASSSQPQGPRGYTF. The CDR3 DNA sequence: TGTGCCAGCAGTTCCCAACCCCAGGGCCCGAGAGGCTACACCTTC.

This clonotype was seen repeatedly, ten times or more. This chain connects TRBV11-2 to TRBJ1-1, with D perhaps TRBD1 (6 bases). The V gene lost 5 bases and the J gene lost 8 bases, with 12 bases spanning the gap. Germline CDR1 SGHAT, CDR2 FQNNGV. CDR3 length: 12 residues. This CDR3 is CASSNTGFEAFF. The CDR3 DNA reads TGTGCCAGCAGCAATACAGGGTTCGAAGCTTTCTTT.

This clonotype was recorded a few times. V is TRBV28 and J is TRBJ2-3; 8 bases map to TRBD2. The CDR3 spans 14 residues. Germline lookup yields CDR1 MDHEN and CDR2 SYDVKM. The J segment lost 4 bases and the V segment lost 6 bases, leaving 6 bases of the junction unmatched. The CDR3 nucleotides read TGTGCCAGCAGGCTCGGACTAGCATCAGATACGCAGTATTTT. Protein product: CASRLGLASDTQYF. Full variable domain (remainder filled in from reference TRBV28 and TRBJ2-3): DVKVTQSSRYLVKRTGEKVFLECVQDMDHENMFWYRQDPGLGLRLIYFSYDVKMKEKGDIPEGYSVSREKKERFSLILESASTNQTSMYLCASRLGLASDTQYFGPGTRLTVL.

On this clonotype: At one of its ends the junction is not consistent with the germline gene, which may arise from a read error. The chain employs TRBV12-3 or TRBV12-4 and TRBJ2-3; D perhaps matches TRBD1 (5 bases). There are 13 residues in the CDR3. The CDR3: CASSLGAGDTQYF. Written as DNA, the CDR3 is TGTGCCAGCAGCTTAGGGGCCGGAGATACGCAGTATTTT.

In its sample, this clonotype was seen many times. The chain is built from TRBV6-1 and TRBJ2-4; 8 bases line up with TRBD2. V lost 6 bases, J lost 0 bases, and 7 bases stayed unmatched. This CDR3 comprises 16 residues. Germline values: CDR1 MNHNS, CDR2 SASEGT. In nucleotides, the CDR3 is TGTGCCAGCAGAAATCGGGGGGGTTTAGCCAAAAACATTCAGTACTTC. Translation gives CASRNRGGLAKNIQYF.

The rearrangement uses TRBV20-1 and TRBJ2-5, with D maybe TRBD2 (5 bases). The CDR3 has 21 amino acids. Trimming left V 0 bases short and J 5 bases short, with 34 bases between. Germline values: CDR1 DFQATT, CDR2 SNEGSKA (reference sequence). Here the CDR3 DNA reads TGCAGTGCTAGAGATCTACCCGGACTTACCCAAGCGGCCGACCCCGCGGAGACCCAGTACTTC. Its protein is CSARDLPGLTQAADPAETQYF.

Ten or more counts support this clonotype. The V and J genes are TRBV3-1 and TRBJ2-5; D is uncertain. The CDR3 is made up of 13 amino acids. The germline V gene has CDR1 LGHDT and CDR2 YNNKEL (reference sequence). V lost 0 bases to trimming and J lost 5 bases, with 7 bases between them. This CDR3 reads CASSQDRRETQYF. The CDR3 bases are TGTGCCAGCAGCCAAGACAGGCGTGAGACCCAGTACTTC.

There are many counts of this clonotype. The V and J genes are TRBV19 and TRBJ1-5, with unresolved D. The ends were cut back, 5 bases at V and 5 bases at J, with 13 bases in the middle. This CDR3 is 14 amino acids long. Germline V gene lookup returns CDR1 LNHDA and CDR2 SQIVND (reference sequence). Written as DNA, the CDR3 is TGTGCCAGTAGTTCTCAGGTCCGACATCAGCCCCAGCATTTT. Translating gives CASSSQVRHQPQHF.